Shown below are 2 T cell receptor beta chains from a single sample sequenced in a study of T cells after yellow fever vaccination. Each CDR3 protein is one row after TCRdb ran MiXCR on the 5' RACE reads. The sample holds approximately 600,000 distinct CDR3 sequences, around an eighth seen once. The sequenced sample was PBMCs, obtained on the day of the yellow fever booster vaccination. Receptor source: a young man who received the YFV17D yellow fever vaccine.

The V and J genes are TRBV6-6 and TRBJ2-7, with a weak D call TRBD1 (5 bases). V was shortened by 6 bases and J by 4 bases, with 7 bases between the two germline ends. CDR3 length: 11 amino acids. Germline lookup yields CDR1 MNHNY and CDR2 SVGAGI (reference sequence). Here the CDR3 DNA reads TGTGCCAGCAGACGACAGTACGAGCAGTACTTC. It translates to CASRRQYEQYF.

J is TRBJ1-3 and V is TRBV4-1; D gene unclear. Germline CDR1 is MGHRA and CDR2 is YSYEKL. V was pared by 0 bases and J by 5 bases, with 8 bases between. The CDR3 consists of 14 residues. CDR3 nucleotide sequence: TGCGCCAGCAGCCAAGACAGCTTACGAAACACCATATATTTT. Its protein is CASSQDSLRNTIYF.